This TCR beta chain is drawn from a study of regulatory T cells in long-lasting Graves disease. General study results and limits: TRBV28 was favored in persistent disease, as were TRBJ1-2 and TRBJ2-5.

HTBI primers from iRepertoire and Arm-PCR of CDR3 regions yielded the TCR beta libraries. TCRdb independently ran MiXCR on the multiplex PCR reads; one entry per CDR3 protein. The sample yields 500,000 to 800,000 distinct CDR3 sequences, 25% to 35% seen once. Time point meaning: persistent/refractory GD, antithyroid drugs over 5 years with positive TRAb. PBMC RNA served as the TCR library source. Xi'an, China, was home to the endocrinology department that provided patients. Peripheral blood, at roughly 10 milliliters, went into EDTA tubes. Points on this clonotype: What it binds is not known.

Germline V gives CDR1 LNHDA, CDR2 SQIVND (reference sequence). This CDR3 has 15 amino acids. V was cut by 5 bases and J by 6 bases, with 17 bases left in between. The sequence was obtained from a female donor with Graves disease. The chain combines TRBV19 with TRBJ2-1; D is possibly TRBD2 (5 bases). The material was peripheral blood mononuclear cells (PBMCs), obtained when the disease was refractory, from a patient treated with antithyroid drugs. CDR3 bases: TGTGCCAGTAGTTATGGGGTGTTGGCGGGCAATGAGCAGTTCTTC. Its translation: CASSYGVLAGNEQFF.